The sequence of this T cell receptor beta chain was determined in a study of beta chain features in type 1 diabetes. Study-level information: Cell yields, age and gender were similar between patients and healthy donors. Study observations and caveats: Shorter TCRB CDR3s, moderately but significantly so, were found in Type 1 diabetes patients in all four CD4+ subsets. Sampled from patients, naive, central memory and Treg TCRB repertoires appeared more similar than those sampled from healthy donors.

For this clone: Its antigen is not identified. Other DNA sequences in the sample encode the same CDR3.

Every donor provided one heparinised blood draw, which averaged about 116 mL. What was sequenced were expressed TCRB transcripts, since all of the isolated RNA had been reverse transcribed. Data came from immunoSEQ multiplex PCR; TCRdb stores just in-frame clones and leaves some out. The sample contains 150,000 to 200,000 clones, about 13% of which appear only once. The CDR3 spans 15 residues. Trimming took 5 bases from V and 1 from J; bases not matched to a gene: 4. Germline V gene lookup returns CDR1 SGHNT and CDR2 YYREEE (reference sequence). The TCR sequence derives from a woman under 30 in good health. V gene TRBV5-4 combines with J gene TRBJ1-1, with 11 bases that match TRBD1. Sequencing used central memory CD4+ T cells from blood. This CDR3 is CASSWGQGGNTEAFF. The CDR3 DNA reads as TGTGCCAGCAGTTGGGGACAGGGGGGGAACACTGAAGCTTTCTTT. The entire variable domain, with the rest obtained from reference TRBV5-4 and TRBJ1-1, is as follows: ETGVTQSPTHLIKTRGQQVTLRCSSQSGHNTVSWYQQALGQGPQFIFQYYREEENGRGNFPPRFSGLQFPNYSSELNVNALELDDSALYLCASSWGQGGNTEAFFGQGTRLTVV.